The clone carrying this T cell receptor beta chain was seen ten or more times. Its target is not known. A second PCR, run for about 6 to 11 cycles, used a sample-barcoded 5' primer plus a J-beta primer mix. Researchers report that a template-switch adaptor with 12 random nucleotides tagged each cDNA molecule. A single record per CDR3 protein comes from TCRdb applying MiXCR to the 5' RACE reads. The sample includes about 1.1 million distinct CDR3 sequences, around two fifths of them seen just once. The source of the sample is a study of blood T cells in healthy people across ages. General study points: PBMCs left unsorted prevented a conclusive naive versus antigen-experienced comparison.

Trimming removed 6 bases from V and 1 base from J, with 13 bases in between. CDR3 size: 13 residues. The germline CDR1 and CDR2 sequences are DFQATT and SNEGSKA (reference sequence). The TCR sequence derives from a man aged 18 to 29 in good health. This rearrangement joins TRBV20-1 to TRBJ2-7, with TRBD2 as a possible D gene (6 bases). Sequencing used blood. The CDR3 protein is CSASGSGSYEQYF. CDR3 DNA sequence: TGCAGTGCCAGCGGGTCTGGGTCCTACGAGCAGTACTTC.